The present TCR beta chain was sequenced within a study of Graves' ophthalmopathy and Graves' hyperthyroidism. For repertoire sequencing, the TCR beta CDR3 regions were amplified from RNA transcripts. Second-round multiplex PCR came after first-round RT-PCR with HTBI primers. TCRdb recomputed calls from the multiplex PCR reads with MiXCR, one row per CDR3 protein. There are 600,000 to 700,000 distinct CDR3 sequences in the sample; roughly 41% occur only once, and over 2.5% lies in the top ten. Germline lookup yields CDR1 SGDLS and CDR2 YYNGEE. V was pared by 0 bases and J by 5 bases, with 5 bases of the junction left unmatched. CDR3 size: 15 residues.

This TCR was sampled from an adult man with Graves' ophthalmopathy. This chain uses TRBV9 with TRBJ2-7; 10 positions match TRBD2. Sequenced input: peripheral blood. The CDR3 region has the DNA TGTGCCAGCAGCGTAGCTAGCGGGAGAGGCGACGAGCAGTACTTC. Amino acids: CASSVASGRGDEQYF.